This is a list of T cell receptor beta chains from one sample in a study of early T cells in non-severe SARS-CoV-2 infection. TCRdb recomputed calls from the 5' RACE reads with MiXCR, one row per CDR3 protein. The sample has approximately 77,000 distinct CDR3 sequences; more than 10% are singletons. The sequencing here drew on whole blood, taken at baseline. The receptors come from an adult who was a healthcare worker with PCR-confirmed SARS-CoV-2 infection or an uninfected control (not recorded which). The donor label of this sample is uncertain. CDR3s include the opening cysteine and the closing phenylalanine or tryptophan. The D gene is left open where the match is weak. Only part of the rows carry a size: once, few, many, or a class if the clone is expanded.

D gene	V gene	clone size	J gene	CDR3 DNA	CDR3 protein
-	TRBV4-3	-	TRBJ2-3	TGCGCCAGCAGCCAAGATGGACGGGGGCCGGGCACAGATACGCAGTATTTT	CASSQDGRGPGTDTQYF
TRBD1	TRBV5-1	few	TRBJ2-2	TGCGCCAGCAGCTTGCCCAGACAGGGCCTCTCTAGCATCCCCTGGAACACCGGGGAGCTGTTTTTT	CASSLPRQGLSSIPWNTGELFF
TRBD2	TRBV5-5	-	TRBJ2-3	TGTGCCAGCAGCCAGCCATGGACTAGCGGGGGCGGTAGCACAGATACGCAGTATTTT	CASSQPWTSGGGSTDTQYF
-	TRBV5-1	many	TRBJ2-3	TGCGCCAGCAGCTTGGCCGAACCGGCAGATACGCAGTATTTT	CASSLAEPADTQYF
-	TRBV11-2	few	TRBJ1-6	TGTGCCAGCAGGGCGGCATTTCATAATTCACCCCTCCACTTT	CASRAAFHNSPLHF
-	TRBV19	few	TRBJ2-6	TGTGCCAGTAGTACCCGGGCTGGGGCCAACGTCCTGACTTTC	CASSTRAGANVLTF
-	TRBV20-1	few	TRBJ2-7	TGCAGTGCTAGAGACCAGGGCGCCTACGAGCAGTACTTC	CSARDQGAYEQYF
-	TRBV7-3	-	TRBJ2-7	TGTGCCAGCAGCTACCGGCCGGGGGATCCCTACGAGCAGTACTTC	CASSYRPGDPYEQYF
TRBD2	TRBV14	few	TRBJ2-1	TGTGCCAGCAGCCAAGAGCGGGGGGGGTCCTACAATGAGCAGTTCTTC	CASSQERGGSYNEQFF
-	TRBV21-1	many	TRBJ2-3	TGTGCCAGCAGCAAACCAGGGAGCACAGATACGCAGTATTTT	CASSKPGSTDTQYF
-	TRBV9	few	TRBJ1-3	TGTGCCAGCAGCCCGGACAGCTCTGGAAACACCATATATTTT	CASSPDSSGNTIYF
TRBD2	TRBV7-6	many	TRBJ2-1	TGTGCCAGCAGCCAACTTCCCCCCACTAGCGGGGGGGCCTACAATGAGCAGTTCTTC	CASSQLPPTSGGAYNEQFF
TRBD2	TRBV7-9	few	TRBJ2-1	TGTGCCAGCAGCCAGCGGGGGGCCCAATTCAATGAGCAGTTCTTC	CASSQRGAQFNEQFF
-	TRBV13	many	TRBJ2-1	TGTGCCAGCAGCTCAAGACTAGGAGAAAGGCCCAATGAGCAGTTCTTC	CASSSRLGERPNEQFF
-	TRBV7-2	many	TRBJ2-1	TGTGCCAGCAGCGAAAGCGTGGAGCAGTTCTTC	CASSESVEQFF
-	TRBV11-3	-	TRBJ1-1	TGTGCCAGCAGCTTAGAGACTACTGAAGCTTTCTTT	CASSLETTEAFF
-	TRBV7-2	-	TRBJ2-7	TGTGCCAGCAGTGTTAGGGGGACTCAGGAGCAGTACTTC	CASSVRGTQEQYF
-	TRBV6-5	-	TRBJ2-5	TGTGCCAGCAGTTACTCGACAGTGGGGGCCCAGTACTTC	CASSYSTVGAQYF
-	TRBV4-1	few	TRBJ2-3	TGCGCCAGCAGCCCAATGGGTGCCATCGGGACAGATACGCAGTATTTT	CASSPMGAIGTDTQYF
-	TRBV6-1	few	TRBJ1-2	TGTGCCAGCAGTACCCCCGGGACGAAGGCAGGCTACACCTTC	CASSTPGTKAGYTF
-	TRBV7-8	many	TRBJ2-7	TGTGCCAGCAGCCCCCACTCCTACGAGCAGTACTTC	CASSPHSYEQYF
-	TRBV11-2	-	TRBJ2-1	TGTGCCAGCAGCCCCCAGCAGTTCTTC	CASSPQQFF
TRBD2	TRBV4-3	-	TRBJ2-1	TGCGCCAGCAGCCAAGATCTGCCTAGCGGGGGCTACAATGAGCAGTTCTTC	CASSQDLPSGGYNEQFF
TRBD1	TRBV18	few	TRBJ2-7	TGTGCCAGCTCACCACAGGACAGGGGCGAGCAGTACTTC	CASSPQDRGEQYF
TRBD2	TRBV20-1	few	TRBJ2-3	TGCAGTGCTAGAGACCCGGGGAGCGGGGGAGATACGCAGTATTTT	CSARDPGSGGDTQYF
-	TRBV27	-	TRBJ2-2	TGTGCCAGCAGGGGGGGCCTCACCGGGGAGCTGTTTTTT	CASRGGLTGELFF
TRBD1	TRBV7-9	few	TRBJ2-7	TGTGCCAGCAGCCCTAGGGGGACAGGGAAGGGCGAGCAGTACTTC	CASSPRGTGKGEQYF
-	TRBV18	many	TRBJ1-1	TGTGCCAGCTCACCATACACAGGGAACACTGAAGCTTTCTTT	CASSPYTGNTEAFF
-	TRBV5-1	once	TRBJ1-5	TGCGCCAGCAGCCCCACGGGAGGGATCGGGTGGCCCCAGCATTTT	CASSPTGGIGWPQHF
-	TRBV7-8	many	TRBJ2-7	TGTGCCAGCAGCTTAGCGCAGTTGGCCAGTGAAGAGCAGTACTTC	CASSLAQLASEEQYF
TRBD1	TRBV5-6	few	TRBJ2-7	TGTGCCAGCAGCTTTAAGGGACAGATATACGAGCAGTACTTC	CASSFKGQIYEQYF
TRBD2	TRBV5-1	-	TRBJ2-5	TGCGCCAGCAGCTTGGATGGGCGGGAGAGGGCCCAGTACTTC	CASSLDGRERAQYF
-	TRBV5-6	-	TRBJ2-7	TGTGCCAGCAGCTTCCTCAGGGGAGGTGGGGCCTACGAGCAGTACTTC	CASSFLRGGGAYEQYF
-	TRBV7-3	few	TRBJ1-5	TGTGCCAGCAGCTTGGGCACGGGTCAGCCCCAGCATTTT	CASSLGTGQPQHF
-	TRBV2	-	TRBJ2-3	TGTGCCAGCAAATCAGAACTGACCCGGGGCACAGATACGCAGTATTTT	CASKSELTRGTDTQYF
-	TRBV7-6	few	TRBJ2-1	TGTGCCAGCAGCGTTGGACTACAGTCCTACAATGAGCAGTTCTTC	CASSVGLQSYNEQFF